This entry lists 27 T cell receptor beta chains sequenced from one sample in a study of T cell responses to AZD1222 COVID-19 vaccine. Sequencing used immunoSEQ multiplex PCR; TCRdb keeps in-frame clones, though not all of them. Here the sample spans 100,000 or so clones, roughly 87% being singletons. The sequencing here drew on peripheral blood, taken on day 0 of AZD1222 vaccination. The receptors derive from an adult in good health.

Only a few counts were recorded for this clone. The gene calls are TRBV6-2 or TRBV6-3 and TRBJ2-3; TRBD2 matches 11 bases. The CDR3 totals 17 residues. Germline lookup yields CDR1 MNHEY and CDR2 SVGEGT. V was pared by 0 bases and J by 6 bases, with 8 bases of the junction left unmatched. The CDR3 nucleotides read TGTGCCAGCAGTTACTCGCTCACTAGCGGGGGCTACGATACGCAGTATTTT. Translating it yields CASSYSLTSGGYDTQYF.

The V gene is TRBV5-1, the J gene TRBJ2-7; the match to TRBD2 covers 14 bases. Germline V gene sequence: CDR1 SGHRS, CDR2 YFSETQ. Trimming at V came to 4 bases and at J to 12 bases, leaving 12 bases not matched to a gene. This CDR3 has 15 amino acids. CDR3 bases: TGCGCCAGCAGCCTGGGACTAGCGGGGGTTGTTCTGTGGTACTTC. This translates into CASSLGLAGVVLWYF.

This chain links TRBV6-5 with TRBJ1-1; D is possibly TRBD1 (5 bases). CDR1 is MNHEY, CDR2 SVGAGI, per germline. Trimming removed 5 bases at V and 5 bases at J, with 15 bases between. The CDR3 covers 14 residues. In DNA form, the CDR3 reads TGTGCCAGCAGTCCCCAGGGACTCGGGACTGAAGCTTTCTTT. This codes for CASSPQGLGTEAFF.

This chain uses TRBV6-5 with TRBJ2-2; 7 positions agree with TRBD2. With V trimmed by 2 bases and J by 4 bases, 4 bases remained unmatched. This CDR3 has 15 amino acids. Germline V gene data show CDR1 as MNHEY and CDR2 as SVGAGI. The CDR3 sequence is CASSYTSAGTGELFF. CDR3 nucleotide sequence: TGTGCCAGCAGTTACACTAGCGCGGGCACCGGGGAGCTGTTTTTT.

V gene TRBV3-1 (or the pseudogene TRBV3-2) combines with J gene TRBJ2-7; D is unresolved. The V end lost 1 base, the J end lost 2 bases, and 9 bases lay between the germline ends. Germline assignment: CDR1 LGHDT and CDR2 YNNKEL (reference sequence). The length of the CDR3 is 14 residues. The CDR3 coding sequence is TGTGCCAGCAGCCAAGTTTTAACAGCCTACGAGCAGTACTTC. As protein: CASSQVLTAYEQYF.

The chain joins TRBV6-2 or TRBV6-3 to TRBJ2-2, with TRBD2 matching over 8 bases. This CDR3 is 16 amino acids long. CDR1 is MNHEY and CDR2 is SVGEGT in the germline V gene. The J segment lost 3 bases and the V segment lost 2 bases, leaving 5 bases of the junction unmatched. The CDR3 loop is CASSYPGLAYTGELFF. As DNA, the CDR3 is TGTGCCAGCAGTTACCCCGGACTAGCATACACCGGGGAGCTGTTTTTT.

A word on this clone: Other nucleotide sequences in the sample specify the same CDR3. The chain links TRBV9 to TRBJ2-2; the D gene is possibly TRBD2 (6 bases). The V end was cut by 0 bases, the J end by 5 bases, with 8 bases between. Germline values: CDR1 SGDLS, CDR2 YYNGEE. The CDR3 has 14 residues. CDR3 in amino acids: CASSVETRTGELFF. DNA of the CDR3: TGTGCCAGCAGCGTAGAGACTAGAACCGGGGAGCTGTTTTTT.

CDR3 amino acids: CASSLAGEYEDTQYF. The CDR3 coding sequence is TGTGCCAGCAGCCTAGCGGGGGAGTACGAAGATACGCAGTATTTT. The V call is TRBV2, the J call TRBJ2-3; TRBD2 agrees at 10 bases. The germline V gene encodes CDR1 SNHLY and CDR2 FYNNEI. V dropped 6 bases and J dropped 5; count of bases not matched to a gene: 8. CDR3 length: 15 residues. Complete variable domain (other parts from reference TRBV2 and TRBJ2-3): EPEVTQTPSHQVTQMGQEVILRCVPISNHLYFYWYRQILGQKVEFLVSFYNNEISEKSEIFDDQFSVERPDGSNFTLKIRSTKLEDSAMYFCASSLAGEYEDTQYFGPGTRLTVL.

The rearrangement links TRBV4-1 to TRBJ1-2, with D tentatively TRBD1 (6 bases). The CDR3 covers 15 residues. CDR1 is MGHRA and CDR2 is YSYEKL in the germline V gene. V was cut by 4 bases and J by 6 bases, with 18 bases left in between. CDR3 coding DNA: TGCGCCAGCAGCCCTCGAGCCAGGGGCTTGGATGGCTACACCTTC. Translating gives CASSPRARGLDGYTF.

This sequence joins TRBV7-6 and TRBJ2-5, with D possibly TRBD2 on 5 matching bases. The CDR3 contains 17 residues. The germline V and J ends were trimmed by 3 bases and 5 bases, with 22 bases remaining between them. CDR1 SGHVS and CDR2 FNYEAQ come from the germline V gene. DNA for the CDR3: TGTGCCAGCAGCTTCCTACCCGGACTGTACAAAGCCGAGACCCAGTACTTC. This codes for CASSFLPGLYKAETQYF.

This chain connects TRBV25-1 to TRBJ2-7, with TRBD2 identical over 7 bases. The CDR3 is 15 amino acids. V shed 2 bases, J shed 6 bases, and the junction held 10 bases outside the gene matches. From germline, CDR1 is MGHDK and CDR2 SYGVNS. The CDR3 reads CASSEHGPGGVEQYF. As DNA, the CDR3 is TGTGCCAGCAGTGAACATGGGCCTGGGGGGGTCGAGCAGTACTTC.

This CDR3 is CSGGTSTEAFF. The CDR3 DNA reads as TGCAGCGGAGGGACGAGCACTGAAGCTTTCTTT. This chain uses TRBV29-1 with TRBJ1-1; possible D gene TRBD1, 5 bases. Trimming took off 7 bases at V and 4 bases at J, with 10 bases between the two ends. Germline CDR1 SQVTM, CDR2 ANQGSEA. The CDR3 covers 11 residues.

The genes are TRBV9 and TRBJ2-1, with 7 bases that match TRBD2. CDR1 is SGDLS and CDR2 is YYNGEE in the germline V gene. CDR3 length equals 14 residues. Trimming took 4 bases from V and 8 from J; bases not matched to a gene: 9. CDR3 nucleotides: TGTGCCAGCAGCCCCCCGGGGGGAGCCGATGAGCAGTTCTTC. It yields the protein CASSPPGGADEQFF.

The chain has TRBV4-1 and TRBJ2-3; D is possibly TRBD2 (5 bases). Trimming pared 0 bases from V and 2 bases from J, leaving 24 bases between. The CDR3 consists of 20 residues. From germline, CDR1 is MGHRA and CDR2 YSYEKL. The CDR3: CASSQDNPQTRERYTDTQYF. CDR3 nucleotides: TGCGCCAGCAGCCAAGATAACCCTCAAACTAGAGAGAGATACACAGATACGCAGTATTTT.

The chain carries TRBV27 and TRBJ2-3; 7 nucleotides align to TRBD1. The CDR3 loop spans 15 amino acids. In germline, CDR1 is MNHEY, CDR2 SMNVEV (reference sequence). The ends lost 7 bases at V and 2 bases at J; junction bases unmatched: 9. The CDR3 DNA reads TGTGCCAGCACCCGGATGGGACAGTACACAGATACGCAGTATTTT. Its protein is CASTRMGQYTDTQYF.

V gene TRBV29-1 combines with J gene TRBJ1-2; 9 nucleotides agree with TRBD1. This CDR3 has 17 amino acids. Germline CDR1 SQVTM, CDR2 ANQGSEA. V shed 4 bases and J 0 bases; nucleotides not matched to a gene: 12. This CDR3 is CSVVPSVDRGPNYGYTF. In DNA, the CDR3 is TGCAGCGTTGTTCCCTCCGTGGACAGGGGACCTAACTATGGCTACACCTTC.

V is TRBV3-1 (or the pseudogene TRBV3-2) and J is TRBJ2-5; 11 bases align to TRBD2. Germline values: CDR1 LGHDT, CDR2 YNNKEL (reference sequence). The trim removed 2 bases at V and 7 bases at J, leaving 9 bases unmatched. This CDR3 spans 16 amino acids. The CDR3 DNA reads as TGTGCCAGCAGCCAATTTCAACTAGCGGGAGTCGGGACCCAGTACTTC. Translating it yields CASSQFQLAGVGTQYF.

The chain uses TRBV5-4 and TRBJ1-3, with no clear D. The germline CDR1 and CDR2 sequences are SGHNT and YYREEE (reference sequence). CDR3 length equals 15 residues. V was pared by 0 bases and J by 7 bases, with 14 bases between. This chain's CDR3 is CASSLGGVNGNTIYF. In nucleotides, the CDR3 is TGTGCCAGCAGCTTGGGCGGTGTCAATGGGAACACCATATATTTT.

With regard to this clone: One end of the junction fails to match germline, which may point to a read error. This chain links TRBV19 with TRBJ1-2, with TRBD1 matching over 8 bases. This CDR3 comprises 12 residues. Germline values: CDR1 LNHDA, CDR2 SQIVND (reference sequence). Here the CDR3 reads CASSMLDRVPHF. DNA for the CDR3: TGTGCCAGTAGTATGTTGGACAGGGTTCCGCATTTC.

This clone was picked up one time. The chain links TRBV7-9 to TRBJ1-4, with 8 nucleotides matching TRBD1. The CDR3 has 15 amino acids. Germline values: CDR1 SEHNR, CDR2 FQNEAQ (reference sequence). V trimming: 5 bases; J trimming: 4 bases; junction bases outside the gene matches: 6. CDR3 loop: CASSHTGGINEKLFF. The CDR3 DNA reads as TGTGCCAGCAGCCATACAGGGGGAATTAATGAAAAACTGTTTTTT.

The genes are TRBV7-3 and TRBJ2-3; D call uncertain. The germline V gene has CDR1 SGHTA and CDR2 FQGTGA. V was shortened by 3 bases and J by 2 bases, with 9 bases between the two germline ends. The CDR3 length is 14 residues. Here the CDR3 DNA reads TGTGCCAGCAGCTTCGGCAGTAACACAGATACGCAGTATTTT. This translates into CASSFGSNTDTQYF.

This sequence joins TRBV18 and TRBJ1-3; 8 nucleotides align to TRBD1. V was clipped by 3 bases and J by 4 bases; unmatched bases: 2. This CDR3 spans 14 amino acids. Germline V gene lookup returns CDR1 KGHSH and CDR2 LQKENI. The CDR3 sequence is CASSPTGVGNTIYF. The CDR3 nucleotides read TGTGCCAGCTCACCGACAGGGGTCGGAAACACCATATATTTT.

This clone was recorded a few times. This chain joins TRBV10-2 and TRBJ2-1; D is ambiguous. CDR3 length equals 14 residues. Germline V lookup: CDR1 WSHSY, CDR2 SAAADI. Deletions cut 8 bases from V and 4 bases from J, with 15 bases between. CDR3 amino acids: CASASSLLYNEQFF. The CDR3 region has the DNA TGCGCCAGCGCCAGCAGTTTACTATACAATGAGCAGTTCTTC.

Concerning this clone: Different DNA sequences within this sample yield the same CDR3. The chain recombines TRBV2 with TRBJ1-2; the D is unclear. Germline V gene sequence: CDR1 SNHLY, CDR2 FYNNEI. CDR3 length: 13 residues. V dropped 1 base and J dropped 4 bases, with 7 bases sitting between them. CDR3 amino acids: CASSEGAGYGYTF. DNA of the CDR3: TGTGCCAGCAGTGAAGGGGCAGGCTATGGCTACACCTTC.

This rearrangement joins TRBV7-9 to TRBJ2-3; D not certain. The CDR3 contains 14 residues. Germline V gene data show CDR1 as SEHNR and CDR2 as FQNEAQ (reference sequence). V was clipped by 5 bases and J by 2 bases, with 11 bases between them. For the CDR3, the DNA is TGTGCCAGCAGCCCAGATCCCCTCACAGATACGCAGTATTTT. Protein: CASSPDPLTDTQYF.

V and J are TRBV5-1 and TRBJ2-1; perhaps TRBD2 as D (6 bases). The germline V gene has CDR1 SGHRS and CDR2 YFSETQ. Trimming took 0 bases from V and 4 from J, leaving 14 bases between them. The CDR3 sequence is 16 residues long. The CDR3 DNA reads TGCGCCAGCAGCTTGGCGGCGGGAAGACTTTACAATGAGCAGTTCTTC. This gives the protein CASSLAAGRLYNEQFF.

The V gene is TRBV7-8, the J gene TRBJ1-5; 7 bases agree with TRBD1. CDR3 length equals 16 residues. Germline V gene data show CDR1 as SGHVS and CDR2 as FQNEAQ. V lost 1 base to trimming and J lost 3 bases; unmatched junction nucleotides: 6. CDR3: CASSLVPTGINQPQHF. The DNA of the CDR3 is TGTGCCAGCAGCTTAGTCCCGACAGGGATCAATCAGCCCCAGCATTTT. Looking up the rest from reference TRBV7-8 and TRBJ1-5 gives the full variable domain: GAGVSQSPRYKVAKRGQDVALRCDPISGHVSLFWYQQALGQGPEFLTYFQNEAQLDKSGLPSDRFFAERPEGSVSTLKIQRTQQEDSAVYLCASSLVPTGINQPQHFGDGTRLSIL.